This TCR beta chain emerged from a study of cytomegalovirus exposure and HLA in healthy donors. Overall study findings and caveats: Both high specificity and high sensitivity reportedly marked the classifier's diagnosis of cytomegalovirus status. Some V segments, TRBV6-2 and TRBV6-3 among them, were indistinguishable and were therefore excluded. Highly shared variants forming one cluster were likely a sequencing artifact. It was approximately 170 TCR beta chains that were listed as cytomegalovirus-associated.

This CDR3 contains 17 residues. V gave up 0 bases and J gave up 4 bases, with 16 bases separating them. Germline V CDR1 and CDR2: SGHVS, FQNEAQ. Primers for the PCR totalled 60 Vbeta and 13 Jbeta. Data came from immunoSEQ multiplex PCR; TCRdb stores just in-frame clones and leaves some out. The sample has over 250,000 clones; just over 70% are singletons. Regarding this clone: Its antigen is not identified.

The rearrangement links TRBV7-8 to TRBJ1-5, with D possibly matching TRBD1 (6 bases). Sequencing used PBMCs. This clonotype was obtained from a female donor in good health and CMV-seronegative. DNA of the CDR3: TGTGCCAGCAGCTTAGCGCTGGCGGCAGGGGCGAATCAGCCCCAGCATTTT. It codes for CASSLALAAGANQPQHF.